The sequence of this T cell receptor (beta chain) was determined in a study of shared clonotypes between healthy human individuals. Study findings and constraints: Between a few donors, naive CD4 clonotypes were shared at a level of approximately 5%. Relative to memory subsets, naive subsets generally showed larger estimated richness.

CD45RO negativity and positive selection for CCR7 defined naive CD8 cells, a population that excluded terminally differentiated effector memory CD45RA+ cells. All of the donors resided in Nashville, Tennessee, and each was a Caucasian adult. The protocol was immunoSEQ multiplex PCR, while the TCRdb copy is restricted to in-frame clones and leaves out a portion. The sample records approximately 2,000,000 clones, roughly 95% being singletons. Per germline, CDR1 MGHRA and CDR2 YSYEKL. This CDR3 region has 14 residues. The V gene lost 3 bases and the J gene lost 1 base, with 9 bases spanning the gap. With regard to this clone: Its antigen is still unknown.

Sequenced input: naive CD8+ T cells from PBMCs. The clonotype originates from a young man in good health. Some clones in this sample may be carry-over from other donors' samples. The rearrangement joins TRBV4-1 to TRBJ1-1; D uncertain. This CDR3 reads CASSQGTENTEAFF. The DNA for the CDR3 is TGCGCCAGCAGCCAGGGAACAGAGAACACTGAAGCTTTCTTT.